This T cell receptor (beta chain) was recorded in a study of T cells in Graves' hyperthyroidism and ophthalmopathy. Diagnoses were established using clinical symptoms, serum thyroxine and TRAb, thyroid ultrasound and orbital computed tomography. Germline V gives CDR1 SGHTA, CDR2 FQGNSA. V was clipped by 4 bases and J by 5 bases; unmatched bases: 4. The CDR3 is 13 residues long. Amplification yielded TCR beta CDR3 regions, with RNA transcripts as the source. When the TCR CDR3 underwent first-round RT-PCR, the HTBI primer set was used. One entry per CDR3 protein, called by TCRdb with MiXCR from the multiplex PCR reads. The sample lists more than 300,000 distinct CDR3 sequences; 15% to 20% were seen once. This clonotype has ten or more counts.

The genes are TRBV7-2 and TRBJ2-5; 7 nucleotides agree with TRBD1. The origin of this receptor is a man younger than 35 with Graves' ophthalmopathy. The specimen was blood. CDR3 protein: CASSSDRVETQYF. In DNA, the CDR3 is TGTGCCAGCAGCTCCGACAGGGTTGAGACCCAGTACTTC.